A single sample gave rise to the 26 T cell receptor beta chains below, sequenced in a study of cytomegalovirus exposure and HLA in healthy donors. Both 60 Vbeta primers and 13 Jbeta primers went into the PCR. The repertoire was sequenced with immunoSEQ multiplex PCR; TCRdb's copy has only in-frame clones and lacks some. The sample has some 170,000 clones, 65% to 80% seen once. The sequenced sample consisted of PBMCs. The receptor set was obtained from a middle-aged man in good health and CMV-seronegative.

The sample holds a few counts of this clone. V and J are TRBV6-5 and TRBJ1-2; no definite D call. The CDR3 has 15 residues. Germline CDR1 MNHEY, CDR2 SVGAGI. Trimming cost V 2 bases and J 3 bases, with 13 bases left between them. Here the CDR3 DNA reads TGTGCCAGCAGTTACGGTGCTGAGAGGGACTATGGCTACACCTTC. It is translated as CASSYGAERDYGYTF.

The genes are TRBV5-1 and TRBJ2-5; TRBD2 agrees at 12 bases. This CDR3 comprises 16 residues. J lost 4 bases, V lost 1 base, and 5 bases had no gene match. Germline loops: CDR1 SGHRS, CDR2 YFSETQ. The CDR3: CASSLHASGGGETQYF. DNA of the CDR3: TGCGCCAGCAGCTTGCATGCTAGCGGGGGGGGAGAGACCCAGTACTTC.

The chain links TRBV6-4 to TRBJ2-6, with D perhaps matching TRBD2 (5 bases). Germline V gives CDR1 MRHNA, CDR2 SNTAGT. The CDR3 has 17 residues. Deletions cut 0 bases from V and 0 bases from J, with 9 bases between. CDR3 sequence (DNA): TGTGCCAGCAGTGACTCCGGAGGACCCTCTGGGGCCAACGTCCTGACTTTC. It translates to CASSDSGGPSGANVLTF.

The J gene is TRBJ1-2, the V gene TRBV10-3; a possible D gene is TRBD1 (6 bases). Germline values: CDR1 ENHRY, CDR2 SYGVKD. Trimming left V 8 bases short and J 7 bases short, with 20 bases between. The CDR3 is 14 residues long. Here the CDR3 reads CAIGLGGEVAGYTF. As DNA, the CDR3 is TGTGCCATCGGATTAGGGGGGGAGGTAGCTGGCTACACCTTC.

V is TRBV4-3 and J is TRBJ1-6; TRBD1 agrees at 7 bases. The CDR3 runs 15 residues. Germline assignment: CDR1 LGHNA and CDR2 YSLEER. The V gene end was trimmed by 4 bases and the J gene end by 6 bases; junction bases not matched to a gene: 6. CDR3 sequence (DNA): TGCGCCAGCAGCCCCGACAGGGACCTTAATTCACCCCTCCACTTT. This gives the protein CASSPDRDLNSPLHF.

V is TRBV6-4 and J is TRBJ2-2, with D hard to call. CDR1 and CDR2 from the germline V gene are MRHNA and SNTAGT. The CDR3 totals 12 residues. The V and J ends lost 5 bases and 6 bases respectively, with 7 bases between them. The CDR3 loop reads CASSSSSGELFF. The CDR3 DNA follows: TGTGCCAGCAGTTCTAGTTCCGGGGAGCTGTTTTTT.

The chain is built from TRBV27 and TRBJ1-2; no firm D call. In germline, CDR1 is MNHEY, CDR2 SMNVEV (reference sequence). V was shortened by 3 bases and J by 0 bases, with 8 bases between the two germline ends. CDR3 size: 14 residues. In nucleotides, the CDR3 is TGTGCCAGCAGTTTGGCCGCCACTAACTATGGCTACACCTTC. Protein product: CASSLAATNYGYTF.

The chain uses TRBV5-5 and TRBJ1-2, with D tentatively TRBD1 (5 bases). The CDR3 consists of 13 residues. V was clipped by 0 bases and J by 4 bases, with 7 bases between them. CDR1 and CDR2 from the germline V gene are SGHKS and YYEKEE (reference sequence). The CDR3 is CASSLADTYGYTF. For the CDR3, the DNA is TGTGCCAGCAGCTTGGCGGACACCTATGGCTACACCTTC.

V gene TRBV27 combines with J gene TRBJ2-5, with a tentative D call TRBD2 (5 bases). The CDR3 totals 15 residues. Per germline, CDR1 MNHEY and CDR2 SMNVEV (reference sequence). Trimming shortened V by 4 bases and J by 7 bases, and 19 bases separated the two germline ends. CDR3 region: CASSSTPGSFGTQYF. The CDR3 nucleotides read TGTGCCAGCAGTTCGACACCGGGATCCTTTGGGACCCAGTACTTC.

The chain joins TRBV30 to TRBJ2-2; tentatively, D is TRBD2 (5 bases). The CDR3 totals 16 residues. Per germline, CDR1 GTSNPN and CDR2 SVGIG (reference sequence). The V end lost 5 bases, the J end lost 3 bases, and 19 bases lay between the germline ends. CDR3 nucleotide sequence: TGTGCCTGGTCACCCCGGGGTAACATCTACACCGGGGAGCTGTTTTTT. Translating gives CAWSPRGNIYTGELFF.

The V and J genes are TRBV6-5 and TRBJ1-2; D gene ambiguous. Germline V CDR1 and CDR2: MNHEY, SVGAGI. Trimming took off 0 bases at V and 6 bases at J, with 11 bases between the two ends. The CDR3 loop spans 14 amino acids. The CDR3 DNA is TGTGCCAGCAGTTACTCGATACGCGGCGATGGCTACACCTTC. As protein: CASSYSIRGDGYTF.

There are a few counts of this clone. This chain uses TRBV9 with TRBJ2-2; tentatively, D is TRBD1 (6 bases). Germline CDR1 is SGDLS and CDR2 is YYNGEE. The CDR3 runs to 13 residues. The ends were cut back, 7 bases at V and 4 bases at J, with 11 bases in the middle. The CDR3 DNA reads TGTGCCAGCCAACAGGGTCGCACCGGGGAGCTGTTTTTT. Amino acids: CASQQGRTGELFF.

This clone has more than one count but fewer than ten. V usage is TRBV4-3 and J usage is TRBJ2-3; D is possibly TRBD2 (7 bases). V lost 0 bases and J 4 bases, leaving 8 bases between the germline ends. Germline loops: CDR1 LGHNA, CDR2 YSLEER. The CDR3 length is 14 residues. The CDR3 DNA follows: TGCGCCAGCAGCCAAGACGGGGGGCCAGATACGCAGTATTTT. Translation: CASSQDGGPDTQYF.

V usage is TRBV4-2 and J usage is TRBJ2-3; TRBD2 aligns across 10 bases. J gave up 2 bases and V 4 bases, and 9 bases lay outside the gene matches. Germline V gives CDR1 LGHNA, CDR2 YNFKEQ. The CDR3 has 17 residues. CDR3 in DNA: TGTGCCAGCAGCCTTGGAGTAGCGGGGGGTTCCACAGATACGCAGTATTTT. Translated, it gives CASSLGVAGGSTDTQYF.

The genes are TRBV11-2 and TRBJ2-6, with TRBD1 matching over 8 bases. Trimming cost V 6 bases and J 1 base; bases outside gene matches: 14. Germline CDR1 and CDR2: SGHAT and FQNNGV. The CDR3 runs 19 residues. The CDR3 is CASRRGQGPSTSGANVLTF. CDR3 in DNA: TGTGCCAGCAGGAGAGGACAGGGACCCAGTACGTCTGGGGCCAACGTCCTGACTTTC.

The CDR3 coding sequence is TGTGCCAGCAGCTCAACACAGGGGCGAGGCTACACCTTC. Translated: CASSSTQGRGYTF. The rearrangement uses TRBV5-4 and TRBJ1-2, with 7 nucleotides matching TRBD1. The V segment lost 3 bases and the J segment 8 bases; nucleotides outside the gene matches: 7. This CDR3 is 13 amino acids long. The germline V gene encodes CDR1 SGHNT and CDR2 YYREEE (reference sequence).

The V and J genes are TRBV7-2 and TRBJ1-6; 7 bases align to TRBD1. The junction had 5 bases not matched to a gene; V was cut back by 0 bases and J by 9 bases. The CDR3 has 15 residues. Germline V gives CDR1 SGHTA, CDR2 FQGNSA. For the CDR3, the DNA is TGTGCCAGCAGCTTAGCCTCAGGGGGATCTTCACCCCTCCACTTT. Translating gives CASSLASGGSSPLHF.

V and J are TRBV19 and TRBJ1-6; D not resolved. Germline V gene data show CDR1 as LNHDA and CDR2 as SQIVND (reference sequence). CDR3 length equals 15 residues. V lost 7 bases, J lost 1 base, and 11 bases lay in between. CDR3 nucleotide sequence: TGTGCCAGTAAGGAAGACATATCCTATAATTCACCCCTCCACTTT. Residues: CASKEDISYNSPLHF.

The V and J genes are TRBV27 and TRBJ1-1; 8 bases fit TRBD1. The CDR3 totals 13 residues. Per germline, CDR1 MNHEY and CDR2 SMNVEV (reference sequence). With V trimmed by 2 bases and J by 12 bases, 8 bases remained unmatched. The CDR3 region has the DNA TGTGCCAGCAGTTTAACCCCGACAGGGGAAACTTTCTTT. Translated: CASSLTPTGETFF.

This chain joins TRBV6-5 and TRBJ2-1; tentatively, D is TRBD2 (6 bases). Trimming left V 7 bases short and J 5 bases short, with 12 bases between. Germline CDR1 reads MNHEY; CDR2 reads SVGAGI. The CDR3 totals 13 residues. CDR3 loop: CASNYGGNNEQFF. The CDR3 DNA reads TGTGCCAGCAACTACGGGGGAAACAATGAGCAGTTCTTC.

V usage is TRBV7-2 and J usage is TRBJ1-1, with D tentatively TRBD1 (6 bases). V lost 4 bases and J 4 bases, leaving 19 bases between the germline ends. The CDR3 length is 16 residues. Germline-derived CDR1 and CDR2 are SGHTA and FQGNSA. CDR3 residues: CASSSPTIRGPTEAFF. In DNA, the CDR3 is TGTGCCAGCAGCTCCCCAACCATCAGGGGACCCACTGAAGCTTTCTTT.

This clone was seen a handful of times. The V call is TRBV5-1, the J call TRBJ2-5; D is unresolved. CDR3 length: 15 residues. Looked up from germline, CDR1 is SGHRS and CDR2 is YFSETQ. V shed 4 bases and J shed 2 bases, with 15 bases lying between them. The CDR3 DNA sequence: TGCGCCAGCAGCCGACAAGTGGCTCTTCAAGAGACCCAGTACTTC. It codes for CASSRQVALQETQYF.

J is TRBJ2-6 and V is TRBV19; a possible D gene is TRBD2 (7 bases). The CDR3 sequence is 16 residues long. Germline V CDR1 and CDR2: LNHDA, SQIVND (reference sequence). Trimming left V 5 bases short and J 2 bases short, with 13 bases between. CDR3 nucleotides: TGTGCCAGTAGTTCGAGGGGGGGCGCTGGGGCCAACGTCCTGACTTTC. Residues: CASSSRGGAGANVLTF.

The chain carries TRBV18 and TRBJ2-3, with 7 nucleotides matching TRBD1. V shed 0 bases and J 6 bases; nucleotides not matched to a gene: 3. The CDR3 covers 14 residues. Germline V CDR1 and CDR2: KGHSH, LQKENI. The CDR3 nucleotides read TGTGCCAGCTCACCACCGTCAGGGGGTGATACGCAGTATTTT. Protein sequence: CASSPPSGGDTQYF.

This chain connects TRBV5-1 to TRBJ1-4, with D possibly being TRBD1 (5 bases). The CDR3 consists of 19 residues. V lost 3 bases and J 1 base, leaving 22 bases between the germline ends. Per the germline V gene, CDR1 is SGHRS and CDR2 is YFSETQ. The CDR3 DNA reads TGCGCCAGCAGCTGGCATCATGTGGGGGGTGCCGAAACTAATGAAAAACTGTTTTTT. The encoded protein is CASSWHHVGGAETNEKLFF.

The chain employs TRBV30 and TRBJ2-1; D possibly corresponds to TRBD1 (7 bases). The CDR3 spans 15 residues. Trimming took 3 bases from V and 4 from J, leaving 16 bases between them. Germline V lookup: CDR1 GTSNPN, CDR2 SVGIG (reference sequence). In DNA, the CDR3 is TGTGCCTGGAGCAGGGGGTGGGGGGTTTACAATGAGCAGTTCTTC. This codes for CAWSRGWGVYNEQFF.